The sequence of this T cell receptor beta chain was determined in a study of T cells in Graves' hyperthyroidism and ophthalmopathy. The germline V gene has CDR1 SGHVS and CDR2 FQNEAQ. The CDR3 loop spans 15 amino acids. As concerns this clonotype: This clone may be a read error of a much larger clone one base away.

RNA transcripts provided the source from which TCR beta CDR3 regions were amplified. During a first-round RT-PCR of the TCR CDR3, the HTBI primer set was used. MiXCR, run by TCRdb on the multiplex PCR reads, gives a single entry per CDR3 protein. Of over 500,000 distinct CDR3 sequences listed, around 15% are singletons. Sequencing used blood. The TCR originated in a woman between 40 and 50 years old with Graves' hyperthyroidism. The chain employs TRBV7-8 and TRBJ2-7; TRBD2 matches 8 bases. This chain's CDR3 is CACSSGPGTSYEQYF. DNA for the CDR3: TGTGCCTGCAGCTCCGGACCCGGGACTAGCTACGAGCAGTACTTC.